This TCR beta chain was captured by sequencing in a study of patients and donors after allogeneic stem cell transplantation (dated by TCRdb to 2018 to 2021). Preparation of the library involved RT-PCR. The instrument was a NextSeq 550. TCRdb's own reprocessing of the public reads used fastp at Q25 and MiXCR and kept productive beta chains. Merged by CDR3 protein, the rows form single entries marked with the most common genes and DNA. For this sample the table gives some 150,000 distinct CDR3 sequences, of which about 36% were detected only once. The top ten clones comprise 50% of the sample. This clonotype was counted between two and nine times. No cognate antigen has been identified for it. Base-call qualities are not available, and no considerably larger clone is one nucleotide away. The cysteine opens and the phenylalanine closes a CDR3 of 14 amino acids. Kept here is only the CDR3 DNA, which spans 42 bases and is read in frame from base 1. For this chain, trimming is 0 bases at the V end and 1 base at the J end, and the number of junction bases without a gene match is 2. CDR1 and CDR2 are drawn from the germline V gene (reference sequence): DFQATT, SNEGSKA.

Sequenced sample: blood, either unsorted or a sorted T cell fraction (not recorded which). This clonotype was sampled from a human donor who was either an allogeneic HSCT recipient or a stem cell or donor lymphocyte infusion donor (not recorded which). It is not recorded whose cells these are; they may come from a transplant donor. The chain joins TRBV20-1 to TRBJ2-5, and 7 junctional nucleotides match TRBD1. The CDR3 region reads CSARDRGLQETQYF. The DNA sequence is TGCAGTGCTAGAGATAGGGGGCTCCAAGAGACCCAGTACTTC.